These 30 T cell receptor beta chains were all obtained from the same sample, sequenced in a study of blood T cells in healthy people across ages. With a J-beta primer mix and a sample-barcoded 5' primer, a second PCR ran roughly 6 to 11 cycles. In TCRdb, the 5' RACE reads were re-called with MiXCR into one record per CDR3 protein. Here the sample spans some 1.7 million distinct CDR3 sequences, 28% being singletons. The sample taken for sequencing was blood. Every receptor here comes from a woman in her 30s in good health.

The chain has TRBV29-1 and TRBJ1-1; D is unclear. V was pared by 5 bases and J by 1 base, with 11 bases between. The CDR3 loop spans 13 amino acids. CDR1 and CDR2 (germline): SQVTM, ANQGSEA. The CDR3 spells CSVLRPENTEAFF. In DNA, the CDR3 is TGCAGCGTTTTGAGACCGGAGAACACTGAAGCTTTCTTT.

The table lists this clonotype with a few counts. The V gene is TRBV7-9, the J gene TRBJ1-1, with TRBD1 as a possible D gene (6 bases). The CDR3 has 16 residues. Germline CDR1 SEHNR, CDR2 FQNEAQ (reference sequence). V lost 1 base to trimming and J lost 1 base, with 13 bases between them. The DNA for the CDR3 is TGTGCCAGCAGCTTAGTGGGGGCTCAAACGAACACTGAAGCTTTCTTT. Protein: CASSLVGAQTNTEAFF.

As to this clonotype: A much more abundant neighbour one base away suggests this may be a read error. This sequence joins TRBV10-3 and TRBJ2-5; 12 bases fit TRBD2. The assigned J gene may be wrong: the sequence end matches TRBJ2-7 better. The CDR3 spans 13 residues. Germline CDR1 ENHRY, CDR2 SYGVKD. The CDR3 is CAGETSGSYEQYF. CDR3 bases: TGTGCCGGTGAGACTAGCGGGAGCTACGAGCAGTACTTC.

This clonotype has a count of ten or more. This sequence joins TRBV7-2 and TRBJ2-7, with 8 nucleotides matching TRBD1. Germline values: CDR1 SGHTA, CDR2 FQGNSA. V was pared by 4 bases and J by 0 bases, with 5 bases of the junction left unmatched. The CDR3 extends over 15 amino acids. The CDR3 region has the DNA TGTGCCAGCAGCTCCAGGGGGCGAAGCTCCTACGAGCAGTACTTC. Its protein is CASSSRGRSSYEQYF. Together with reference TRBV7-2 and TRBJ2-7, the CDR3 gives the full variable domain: GAGVSQSPSNKVTEKGKDVELRCDPISGHTALYWYRQSLGQGLEFLIYFQGNSAPDKSGLPSDRFSAERTGGSVSTLTIQRTQQEDSAVYLCASSSRGRSSYEQYFGPGTRLTVT.

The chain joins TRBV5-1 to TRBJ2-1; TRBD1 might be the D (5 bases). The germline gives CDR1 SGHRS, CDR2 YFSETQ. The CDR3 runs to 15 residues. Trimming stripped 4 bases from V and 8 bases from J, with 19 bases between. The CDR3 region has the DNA TGCGCCAGCAGCCCGTCAGGGCCAGGTTTCCATGAGCAGTTCTTC. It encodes CASSPSGPGFHEQFF.

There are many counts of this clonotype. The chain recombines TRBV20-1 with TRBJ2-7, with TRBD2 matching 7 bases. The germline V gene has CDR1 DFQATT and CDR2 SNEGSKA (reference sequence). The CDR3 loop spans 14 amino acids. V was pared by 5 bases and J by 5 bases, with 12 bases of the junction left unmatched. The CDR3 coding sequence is TGCAGTGCTCCCAGGCCCTCCCGGGAGGACGAGCAGTACTTC. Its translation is CSAPRPSREDEQYF.

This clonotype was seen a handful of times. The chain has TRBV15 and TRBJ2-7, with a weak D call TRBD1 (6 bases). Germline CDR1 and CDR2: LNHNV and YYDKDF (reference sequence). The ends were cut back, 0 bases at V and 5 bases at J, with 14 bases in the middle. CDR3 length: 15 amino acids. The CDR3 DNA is TGTGCCACCAGCAGAGAAAGGGCAGGGGACGACGAGCAGTACTTC. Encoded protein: CATSRERAGDDEQYF.

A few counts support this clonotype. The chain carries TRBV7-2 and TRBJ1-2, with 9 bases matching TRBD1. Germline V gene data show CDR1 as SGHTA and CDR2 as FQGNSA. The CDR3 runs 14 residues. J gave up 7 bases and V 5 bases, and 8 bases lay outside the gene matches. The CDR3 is CASSQDRGSSGYTF. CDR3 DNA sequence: TGTGCCAGCAGCCAGGACAGGGGTTCCTCTGGCTACACCTTC.

The CDR3 region has the DNA TGTGCCAGCAGTTTGGGGGGGCACAACAATCAGCCCCAGCATTTT. This codes for CASSLGGHNNQPQHF. The chain recombines TRBV12-3 or TRBV12-4 with TRBJ1-5; a possible D gene is TRBD1 (6 bases). V lost 3 bases, J lost 3 bases, and 12 bases lay in between. The CDR3 has 15 amino acids.

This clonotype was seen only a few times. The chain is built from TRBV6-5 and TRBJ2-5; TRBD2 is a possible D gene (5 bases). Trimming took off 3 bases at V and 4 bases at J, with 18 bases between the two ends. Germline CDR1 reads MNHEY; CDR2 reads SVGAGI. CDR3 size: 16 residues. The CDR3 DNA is TGTGCCAGCAGTTATAAAGGACTCCGGATGCCAGAGACCCAGTACTTC. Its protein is CASSYKGLRMPETQYF.

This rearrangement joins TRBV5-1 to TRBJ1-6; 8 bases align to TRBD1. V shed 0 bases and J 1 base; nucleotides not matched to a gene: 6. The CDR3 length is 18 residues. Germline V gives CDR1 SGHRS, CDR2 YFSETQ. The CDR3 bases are TGCGCCAGCAGCTTGGCCCGTAGACAGGGGTCCTATAATTCACCCCTCCACTTT. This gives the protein CASSLARRQGSYNSPLHF.

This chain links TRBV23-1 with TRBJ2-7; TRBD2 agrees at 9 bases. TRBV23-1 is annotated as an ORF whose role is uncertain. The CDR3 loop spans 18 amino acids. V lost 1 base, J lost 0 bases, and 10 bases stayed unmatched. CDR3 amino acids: CASSQYHTSGWASYEQYF. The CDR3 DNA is TGCGCCAGCAGTCAATATCATACTAGCGGGTGGGCCTCCTACGAGCAGTACTTC.

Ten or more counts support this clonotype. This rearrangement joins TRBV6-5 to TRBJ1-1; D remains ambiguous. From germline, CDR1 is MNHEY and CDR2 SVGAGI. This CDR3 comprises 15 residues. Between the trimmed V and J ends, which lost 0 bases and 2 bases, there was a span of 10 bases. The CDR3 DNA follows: TGTGCCAGCAGTTACTCCTGGACTCTTAACACTGAAGCTTTCTTT. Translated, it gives CASSYSWTLNTEAFF.

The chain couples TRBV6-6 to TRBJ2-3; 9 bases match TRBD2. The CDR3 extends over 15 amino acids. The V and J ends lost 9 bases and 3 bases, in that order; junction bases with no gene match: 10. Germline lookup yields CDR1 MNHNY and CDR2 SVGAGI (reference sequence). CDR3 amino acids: CASRAGGPATDTQYF. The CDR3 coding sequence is TGTGCCAGTCGCGCGGGAGGGCCCGCGACAGATACGCAGTATTTT.

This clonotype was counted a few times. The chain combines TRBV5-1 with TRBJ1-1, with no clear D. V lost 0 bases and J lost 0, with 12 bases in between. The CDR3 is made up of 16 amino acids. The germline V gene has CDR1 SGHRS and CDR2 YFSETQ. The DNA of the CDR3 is TGCGCCAGCAGCTTGGACCCCCTTTCCATGAACACTGAAGCTTTCTTT. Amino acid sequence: CASSLDPLSMNTEAFF. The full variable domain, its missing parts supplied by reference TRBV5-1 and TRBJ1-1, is KAGVTQTPRYLIKTRGQQVTLSCSPISGHRSVSWYQQTPGQGLQFLFEYFSETQRNKGNFPGRFSGRQFSNSRSEMNVSTLELGDSALYLCASSLDPLSMNTEAFFGQGTRLTVV.

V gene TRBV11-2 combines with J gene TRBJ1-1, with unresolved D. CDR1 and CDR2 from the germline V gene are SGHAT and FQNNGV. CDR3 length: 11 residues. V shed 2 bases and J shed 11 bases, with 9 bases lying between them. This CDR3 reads CASSLSVRAFF. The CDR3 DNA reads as TGTGCCAGCAGCTTAAGTGTTAGGGCTTTCTTT.

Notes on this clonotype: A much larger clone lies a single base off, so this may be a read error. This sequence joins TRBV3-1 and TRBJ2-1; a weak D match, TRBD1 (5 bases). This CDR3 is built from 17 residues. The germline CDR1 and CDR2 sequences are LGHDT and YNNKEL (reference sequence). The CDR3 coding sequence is TGTGCCAGCAGCCGCGGCGCGCGGACCTCTGGGGCGAATGGGCAGTTCTTC. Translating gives CASSRGARTSGANGQFF.

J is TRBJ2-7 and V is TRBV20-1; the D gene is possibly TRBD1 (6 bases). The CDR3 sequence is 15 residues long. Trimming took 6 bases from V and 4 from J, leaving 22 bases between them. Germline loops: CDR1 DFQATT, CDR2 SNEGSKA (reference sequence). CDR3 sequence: CSARRSGTFVYEQYF. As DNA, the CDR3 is TGCAGTGCGAGAAGATCCGGGACATTCGTTTACGAGCAGTACTTC.

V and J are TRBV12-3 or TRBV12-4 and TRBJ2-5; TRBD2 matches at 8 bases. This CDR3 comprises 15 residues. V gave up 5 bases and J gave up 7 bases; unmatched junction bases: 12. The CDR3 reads CASSGLGGGFGTQYF. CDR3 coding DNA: TGTGCCAGCAGTGGCCTCGGGGGGGGTTTTGGGACCCAGTACTTC.

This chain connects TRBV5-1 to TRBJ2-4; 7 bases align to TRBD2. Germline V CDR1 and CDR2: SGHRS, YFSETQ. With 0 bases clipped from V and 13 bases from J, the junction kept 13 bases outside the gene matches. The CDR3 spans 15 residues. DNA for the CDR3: TGCGCCAGCAGCTTGGGACTAGCAAGAGGCAATGAGCAGTACTTC. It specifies CASSLGLARGNEQYF. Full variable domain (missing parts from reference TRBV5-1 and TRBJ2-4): KAGVTQTPRYLIKTRGQQVTLSCSPISGHRSVSWYQQTPGQGLQFLFEYFSETQRNKGNFPGRFSGRQFSNSRSEMNVSTLELGDSALYLCASSLGLARGNEQYFGAGTRLSVL.

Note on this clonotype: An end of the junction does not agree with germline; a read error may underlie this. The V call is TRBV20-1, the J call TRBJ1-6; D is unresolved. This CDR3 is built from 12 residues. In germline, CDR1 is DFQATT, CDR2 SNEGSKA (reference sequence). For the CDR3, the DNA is TGCAGGGCTAGGTCCATCGGTGGACCCCTCCACTTT. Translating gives CRARSIGGPLHF.

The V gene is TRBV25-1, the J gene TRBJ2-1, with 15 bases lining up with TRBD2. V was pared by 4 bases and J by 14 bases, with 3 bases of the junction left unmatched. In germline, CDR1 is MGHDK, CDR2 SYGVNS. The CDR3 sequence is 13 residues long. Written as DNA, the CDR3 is TGTGCCAGCAGTGGGGGACTAGCGGGAGGCAAGTTCTTC. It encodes CASSGGLAGGKFF.

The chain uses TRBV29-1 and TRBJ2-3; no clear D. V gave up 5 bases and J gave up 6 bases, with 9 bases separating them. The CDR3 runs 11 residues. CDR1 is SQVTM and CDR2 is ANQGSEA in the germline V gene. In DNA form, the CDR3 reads TGCAGCGTTAGGATATCCGATACGCAGTATTTT. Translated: CSVRISDTQYF.

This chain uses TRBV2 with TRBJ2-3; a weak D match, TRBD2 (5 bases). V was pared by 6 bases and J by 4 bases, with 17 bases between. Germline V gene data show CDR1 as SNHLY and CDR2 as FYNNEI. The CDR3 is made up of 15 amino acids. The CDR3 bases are TGTGCCAGCAGGAAGCGGACGGAAGGCGCAGATACGCAGTATTTT. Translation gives CASRKRTEGADTQYF.

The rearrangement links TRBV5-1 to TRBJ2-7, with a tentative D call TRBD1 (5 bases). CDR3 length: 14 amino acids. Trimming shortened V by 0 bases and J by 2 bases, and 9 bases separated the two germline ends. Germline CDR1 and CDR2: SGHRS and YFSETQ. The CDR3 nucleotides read TGCGCCAGCAGCTTGGAAGCAGGGCCCTACGAGCAGTACTTC. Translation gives CASSLEAGPYEQYF.

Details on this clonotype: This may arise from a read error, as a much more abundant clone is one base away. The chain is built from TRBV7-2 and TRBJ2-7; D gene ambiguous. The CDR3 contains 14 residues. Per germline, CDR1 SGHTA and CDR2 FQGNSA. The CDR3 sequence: CAGSLIALTYEQYF. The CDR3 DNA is TGTGCCGGCAGCTTAATTGCCCTAACCTACGAGCAGTACTTC.

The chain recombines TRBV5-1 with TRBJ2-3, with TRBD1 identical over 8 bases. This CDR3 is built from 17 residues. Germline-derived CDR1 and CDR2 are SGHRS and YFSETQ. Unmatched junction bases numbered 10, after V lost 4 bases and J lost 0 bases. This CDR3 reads CASSPSGTGGSTDTQYF. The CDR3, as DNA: TGCGCCAGCAGCCCCTCCGGAACAGGGGGGAGCACAGATACGCAGTATTTT.

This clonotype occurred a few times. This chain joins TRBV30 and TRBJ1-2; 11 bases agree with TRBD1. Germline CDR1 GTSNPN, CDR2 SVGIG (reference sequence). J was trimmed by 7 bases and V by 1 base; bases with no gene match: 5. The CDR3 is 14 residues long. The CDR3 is CAWSDFGTGGGYTF. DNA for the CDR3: TGTGCCTGGAGTGACTTCGGGACAGGGGGTGGCTACACCTTC.

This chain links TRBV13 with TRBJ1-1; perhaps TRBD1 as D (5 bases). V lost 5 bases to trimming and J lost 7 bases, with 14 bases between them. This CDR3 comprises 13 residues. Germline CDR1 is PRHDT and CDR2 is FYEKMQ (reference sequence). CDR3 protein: CASSQGSLNEAFF. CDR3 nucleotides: TGTGCCAGCAGCCAGGGATCCCTCAATGAAGCTTTCTTT.

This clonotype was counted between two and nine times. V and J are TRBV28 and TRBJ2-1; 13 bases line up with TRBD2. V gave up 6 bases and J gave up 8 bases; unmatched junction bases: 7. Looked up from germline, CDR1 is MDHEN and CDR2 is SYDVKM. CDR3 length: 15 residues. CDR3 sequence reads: CASRPGLAGRYEQFF. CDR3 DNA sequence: TGTGCCAGCAGACCGGGACTAGCGGGGCGGTATGAGCAGTTCTTC.